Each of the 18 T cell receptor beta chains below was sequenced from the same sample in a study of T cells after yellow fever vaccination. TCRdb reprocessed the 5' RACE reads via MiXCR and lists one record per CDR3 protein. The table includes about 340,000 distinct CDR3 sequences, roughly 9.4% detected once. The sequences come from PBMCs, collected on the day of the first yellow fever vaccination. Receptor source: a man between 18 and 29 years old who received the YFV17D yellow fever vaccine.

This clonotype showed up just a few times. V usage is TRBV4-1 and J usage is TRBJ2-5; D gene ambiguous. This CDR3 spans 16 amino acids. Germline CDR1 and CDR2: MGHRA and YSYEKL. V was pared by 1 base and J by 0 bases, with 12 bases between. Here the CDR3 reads CASSQGLMGNQETQYF. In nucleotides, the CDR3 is TGCGCCAGCAGCCAAGGTCTTATGGGGAACCAAGAGACCCAGTACTTC.

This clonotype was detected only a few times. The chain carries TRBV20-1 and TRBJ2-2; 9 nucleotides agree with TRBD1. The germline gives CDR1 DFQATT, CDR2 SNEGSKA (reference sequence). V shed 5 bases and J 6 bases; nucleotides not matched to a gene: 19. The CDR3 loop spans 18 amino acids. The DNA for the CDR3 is TGCAGTGCTCCCAGGGGGACAGGGAGCCTCCGGTGGGCCGGGGAGCTGTTTTTT. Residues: CSAPRGTGSLRWAGELFF.

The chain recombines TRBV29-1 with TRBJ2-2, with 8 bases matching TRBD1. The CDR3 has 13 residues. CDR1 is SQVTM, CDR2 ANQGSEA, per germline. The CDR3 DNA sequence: TGCGGAAGCAGGGGGCGAATAGGCGGGGAGCTGTTTTTT. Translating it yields CGSRGRIGGELFF.

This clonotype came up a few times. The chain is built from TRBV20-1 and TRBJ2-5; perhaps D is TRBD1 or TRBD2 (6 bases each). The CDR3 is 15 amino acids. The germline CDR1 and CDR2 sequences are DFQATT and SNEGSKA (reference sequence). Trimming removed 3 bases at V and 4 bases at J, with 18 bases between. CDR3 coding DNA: TGCAGTGCTAGTGGGGTTCCGGGGGCCGGAGAGACCCAGTACTTC. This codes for CSASGVPGAGETQYF.

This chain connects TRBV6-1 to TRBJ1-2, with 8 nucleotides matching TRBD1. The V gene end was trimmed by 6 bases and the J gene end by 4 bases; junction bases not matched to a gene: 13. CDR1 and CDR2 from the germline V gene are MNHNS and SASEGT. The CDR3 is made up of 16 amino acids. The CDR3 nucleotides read TGTGCCAGCAGCTCCTATATGGACAGGGCGGCCTATGGCTACACCTTC. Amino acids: CASSSYMDRAAYGYTF.

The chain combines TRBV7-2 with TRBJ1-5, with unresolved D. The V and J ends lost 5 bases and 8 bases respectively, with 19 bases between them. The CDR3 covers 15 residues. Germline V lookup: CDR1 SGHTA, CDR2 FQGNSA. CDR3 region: CASSPFQVGLEPQHF. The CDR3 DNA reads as TGTGCCAGCAGCCCTTTTCAGGTCGGGTTGGAGCCCCAGCATTTT.

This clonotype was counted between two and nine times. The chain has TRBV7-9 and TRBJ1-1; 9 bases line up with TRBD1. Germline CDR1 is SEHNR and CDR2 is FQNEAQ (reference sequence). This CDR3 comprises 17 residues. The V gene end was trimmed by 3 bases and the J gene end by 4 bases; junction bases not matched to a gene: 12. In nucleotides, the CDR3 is TGTGCCAGCAGCTTCGTTATGGGCGGGACAGGGCCCACTGAAGCTTTCTTT. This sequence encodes CASSFVMGGTGPTEAFF.

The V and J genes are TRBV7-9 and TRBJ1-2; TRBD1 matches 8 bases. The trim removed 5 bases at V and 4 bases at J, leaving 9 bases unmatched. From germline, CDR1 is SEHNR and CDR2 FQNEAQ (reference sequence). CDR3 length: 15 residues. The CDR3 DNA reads TGTGCCAGCAGCGCCGCAGGGGGCGTACTCTATGGCTACACCTTC. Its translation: CASSAAGGVLYGYTF.

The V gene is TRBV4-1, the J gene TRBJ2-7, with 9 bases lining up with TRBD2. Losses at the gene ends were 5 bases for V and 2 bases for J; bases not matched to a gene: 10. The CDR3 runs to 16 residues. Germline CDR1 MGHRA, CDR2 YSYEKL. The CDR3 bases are TGCGCCAGCAGCTACACGGGACTAGCAGACACCTACGAGCAGTACTTC. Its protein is CASSYTGLADTYEQYF.

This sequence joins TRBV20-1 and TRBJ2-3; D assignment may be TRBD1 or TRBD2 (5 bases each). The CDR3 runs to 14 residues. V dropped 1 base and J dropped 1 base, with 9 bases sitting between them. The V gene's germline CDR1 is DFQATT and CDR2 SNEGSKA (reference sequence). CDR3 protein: CSARVGTRTDTQYF. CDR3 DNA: TGCAGTGCTAGAGTAGGGACCCGCACAGATACGCAGTATTTT.

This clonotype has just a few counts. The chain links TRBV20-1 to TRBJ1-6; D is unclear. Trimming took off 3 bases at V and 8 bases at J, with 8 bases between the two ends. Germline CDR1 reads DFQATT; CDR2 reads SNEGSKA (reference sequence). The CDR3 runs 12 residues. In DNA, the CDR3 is TGCAGTGCTAGCGGACTTTATTCACCCCTCCACTTT. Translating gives CSASGLYSPLHF.

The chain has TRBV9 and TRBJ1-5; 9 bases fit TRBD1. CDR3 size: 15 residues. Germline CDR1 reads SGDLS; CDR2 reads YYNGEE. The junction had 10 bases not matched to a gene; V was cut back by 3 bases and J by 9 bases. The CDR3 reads CASSGRTGADTPQHF. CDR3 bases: TGTGCCAGCAGCGGACGGACAGGGGCCGACACGCCCCAGCATTTT.

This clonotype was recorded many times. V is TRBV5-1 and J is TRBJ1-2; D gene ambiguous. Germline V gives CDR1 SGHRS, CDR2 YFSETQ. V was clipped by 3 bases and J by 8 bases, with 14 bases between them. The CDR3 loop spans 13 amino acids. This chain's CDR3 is CASSSDPSVGYTF. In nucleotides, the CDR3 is TGCGCCAGCAGCTCGGACCCGAGCGTCGGCTACACCTTC.

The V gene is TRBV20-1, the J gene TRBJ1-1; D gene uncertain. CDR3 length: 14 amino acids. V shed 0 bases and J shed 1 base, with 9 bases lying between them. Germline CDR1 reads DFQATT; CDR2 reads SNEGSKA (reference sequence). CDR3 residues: CSARDDWQNTEAFF. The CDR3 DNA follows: TGCAGTGCTAGAGATGATTGGCAGAACACTGAAGCTTTCTTT.

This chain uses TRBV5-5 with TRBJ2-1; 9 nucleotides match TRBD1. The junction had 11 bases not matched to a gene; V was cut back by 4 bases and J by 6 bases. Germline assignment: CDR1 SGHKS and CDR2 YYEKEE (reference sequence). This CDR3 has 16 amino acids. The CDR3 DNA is TGTGCCAGCAGCGGCCGGCGACAGGGGGTTATCAATGAGCAGTTCTTC. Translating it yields CASSGRRQGVINEQFF. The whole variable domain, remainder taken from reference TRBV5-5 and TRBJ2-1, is DAGVTQSPTHLIKTRGQQVTLRCSPISGHKSVSWYQQVLGQGPQFIFQYYEKEERGRGNFPDRFSARQFPNYSSELNVNALLLGDSALYLCASSGRRQGVINEQFFGPGTRLTVL.

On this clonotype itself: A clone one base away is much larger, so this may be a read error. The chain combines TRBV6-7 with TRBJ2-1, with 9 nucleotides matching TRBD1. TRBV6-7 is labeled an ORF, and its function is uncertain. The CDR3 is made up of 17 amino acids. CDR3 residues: CACSLGQGPYSYNEQFF. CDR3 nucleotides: TGTGCCTGCAGTTTGGGACAGGGCCCCTACTCCTACAATGAGCAGTTCTTC.

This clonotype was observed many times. The CDR3 is CASSGGQGLDEQFF. The CDR3 region has the DNA TGTGCCAGCAGCGGCGGACAGGGACTCGATGAGCAGTTCTTC. V and J are TRBV7-3 and TRBJ2-1; 8 bases agree with TRBD1. V lost 5 bases and J lost 8; bases outside the gene matches: 8. Germline V gene sequence: CDR1 SGHTA, CDR2 FQGTGA. The CDR3 contains 14 residues.

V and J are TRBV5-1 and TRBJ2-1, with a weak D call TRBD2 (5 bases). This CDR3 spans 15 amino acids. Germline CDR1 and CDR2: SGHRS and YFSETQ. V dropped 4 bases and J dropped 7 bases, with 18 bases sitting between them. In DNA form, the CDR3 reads TGCGCCAGCAGCCCCGGAGGAGTTCAGCTAAATGAGCAGTTCTTC. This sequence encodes CASSPGGVQLNEQFF. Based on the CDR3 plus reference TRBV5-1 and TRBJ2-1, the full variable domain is KAGVTQTPRYLIKTRGQQVTLSCSPISGHRSVSWYQQTPGQGLQFLFEYFSETQRNKGNFPGRFSGRQFSNSRSEMNVSTLELGDSALYLCASSPGGVQLNEQFFGPGTRLTVL.